This record looks at one T cell receptor (beta chain) sequence and its context. V was shortened by 4 bases and J by 4 bases, with 13 bases between the two germline ends. CDR3 length equals 14 residues. CDR1 and CDR2 from the germline V gene are SGHRS and YFSETQ. The sample is drawn from a study of blood T cell repertoires in COVID-19. On the study more broadly: PBMCs, B-cell-depleted T cells, or T cells provided the cDNA or gDNA that made up the material.

Profiling relied on immunoSEQ multiplex PCR, and the TCRdb table lists in-frame clones only, not all of them. The table includes roughly 340,000 clones, roughly nine tenths detected once. The receptor's source is a woman aged 25 to 39 with COVID-19, enrolled during active disease. The V gene is TRBV5-1, the J gene TRBJ2-3; D unclear. The material sequenced was peripheral blood. The DNA of the CDR3 is TGCGCCAGCAGCCGGTCCGAATTGGCAGATACGCAGTATTTT. Protein product: CASSRSELADTQYF.